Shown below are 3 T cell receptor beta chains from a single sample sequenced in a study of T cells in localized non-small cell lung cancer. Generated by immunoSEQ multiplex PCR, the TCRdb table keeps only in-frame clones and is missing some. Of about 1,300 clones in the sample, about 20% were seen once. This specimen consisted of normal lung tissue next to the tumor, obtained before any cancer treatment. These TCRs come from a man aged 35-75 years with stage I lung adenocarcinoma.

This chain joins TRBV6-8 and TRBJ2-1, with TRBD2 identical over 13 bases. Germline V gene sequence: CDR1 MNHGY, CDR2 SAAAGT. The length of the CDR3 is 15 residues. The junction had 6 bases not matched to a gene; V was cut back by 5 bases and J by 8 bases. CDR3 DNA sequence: TGTGCCAGCAGTAATCCCGGACTAGCGGGGGATGAGCAGTTCTTC. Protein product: CASSNPGLAGDEQFF.

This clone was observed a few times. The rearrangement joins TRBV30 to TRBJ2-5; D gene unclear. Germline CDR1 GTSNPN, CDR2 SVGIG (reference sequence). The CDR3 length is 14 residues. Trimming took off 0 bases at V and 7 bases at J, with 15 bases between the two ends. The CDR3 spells CAWSVSARMGTQYF. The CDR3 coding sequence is TGTGCCTGGAGTGTATCGGCTCGGATGGGGACCCAGTACTTC.

Written as DNA, the CDR3 is TGTGCCAGCAGACCTACCGACCTGAACACCGGGGAGCTGTTTTTT. Translating it yields CASRPTDLNTGELFF. The chain links TRBV28 to TRBJ2-2; D is ambiguous. CDR3 length equals 15 residues. The V end was cut by 6 bases, the J end by 1 base, with 12 bases between. Per the germline V gene, CDR1 is MDHEN and CDR2 is SYDVKM.